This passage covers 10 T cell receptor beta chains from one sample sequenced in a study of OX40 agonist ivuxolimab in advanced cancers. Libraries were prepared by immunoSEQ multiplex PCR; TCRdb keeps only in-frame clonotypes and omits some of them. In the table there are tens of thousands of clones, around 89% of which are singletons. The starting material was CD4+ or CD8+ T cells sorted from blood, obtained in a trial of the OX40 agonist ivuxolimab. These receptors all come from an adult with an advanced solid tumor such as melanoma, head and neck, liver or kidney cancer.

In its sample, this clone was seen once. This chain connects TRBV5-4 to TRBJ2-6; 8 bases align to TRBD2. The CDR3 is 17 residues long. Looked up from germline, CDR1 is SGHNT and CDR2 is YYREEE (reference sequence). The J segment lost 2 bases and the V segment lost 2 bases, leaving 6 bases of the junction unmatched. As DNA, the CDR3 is TGTGCCAGCAGCTTCGAAGCGGGAGCTGCTGGGGCCAACGTCCTGACTTTC. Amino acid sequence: CASSFEAGAAGANVLTF.

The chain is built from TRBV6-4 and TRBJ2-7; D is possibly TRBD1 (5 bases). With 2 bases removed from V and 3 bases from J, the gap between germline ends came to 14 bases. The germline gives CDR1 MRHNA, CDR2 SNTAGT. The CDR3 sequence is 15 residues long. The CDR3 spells CASSDPRGKNYEQYF. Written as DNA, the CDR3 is TGTGCCAGCAGTGACCCTAGGGGTAAGAACTACGAGCAGTACTTC.

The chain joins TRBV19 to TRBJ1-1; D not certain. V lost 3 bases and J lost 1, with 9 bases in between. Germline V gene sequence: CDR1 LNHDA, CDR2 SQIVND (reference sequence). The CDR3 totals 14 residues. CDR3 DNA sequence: TGTGCCAGTAGTATCAGACACAAGAACACTGAAGCTTTCTTT. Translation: CASSIRHKNTEAFF.

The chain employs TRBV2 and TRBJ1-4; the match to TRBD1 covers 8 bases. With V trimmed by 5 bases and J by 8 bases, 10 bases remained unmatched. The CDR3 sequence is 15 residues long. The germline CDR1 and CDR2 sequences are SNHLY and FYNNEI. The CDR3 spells CASSPDRVSREKLFF. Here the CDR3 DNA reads TGTGCCAGCAGTCCGGACAGGGTATCTAGGGAAAAACTGTTTTTT.

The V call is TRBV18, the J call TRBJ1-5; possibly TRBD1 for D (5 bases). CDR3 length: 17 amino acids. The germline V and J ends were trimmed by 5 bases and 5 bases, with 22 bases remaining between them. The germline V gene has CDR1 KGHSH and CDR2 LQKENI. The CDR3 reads CASSSSYPWDGDQPQHF. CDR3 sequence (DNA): TGTGCCAGCTCATCATCTTATCCGTGGGACGGTGATCAGCCCCAGCATTTT.

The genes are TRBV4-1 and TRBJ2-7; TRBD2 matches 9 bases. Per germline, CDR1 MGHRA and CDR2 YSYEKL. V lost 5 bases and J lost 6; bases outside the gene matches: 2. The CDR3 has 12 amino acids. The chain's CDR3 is CASSGTSPEQYF. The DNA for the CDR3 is TGCGCCAGCAGCGGGACTAGCCCCGAGCAGTACTTC.

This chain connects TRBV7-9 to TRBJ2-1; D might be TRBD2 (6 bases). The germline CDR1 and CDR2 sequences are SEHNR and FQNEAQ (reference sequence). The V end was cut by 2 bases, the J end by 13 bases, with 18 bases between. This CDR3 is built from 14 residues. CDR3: CASSLPPVPGLQFF. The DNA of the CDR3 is TGTGCCAGCAGCTTACCCCCCGTACCGGGACTCCAGTTCTTC. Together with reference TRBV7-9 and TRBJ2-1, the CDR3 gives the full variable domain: DTGVSQNPRHKITKRGQNVTFRCDPISEHNRLYWYRQTLGQGPEFLTYFQNEAQLEKSRLLSDRFSAERPKGSFSTLEIQRTEQGDSAMYLCASSLPPVPGLQFFGPGTRLTVL.

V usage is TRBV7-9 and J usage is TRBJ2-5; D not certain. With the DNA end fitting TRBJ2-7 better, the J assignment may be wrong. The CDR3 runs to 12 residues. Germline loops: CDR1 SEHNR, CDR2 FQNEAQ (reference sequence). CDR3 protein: CASSLSSYEQYF. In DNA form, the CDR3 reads TGTGCCAGCAGCCTGAGCTCCTACGAGCAGTACTTC.

This CDR3 reads CASNLGQGPYEQYF. The CDR3 DNA follows: TGTGCCAGTAACCTCGGACAGGGCCCCTACGAGCAGTACTTC. The J gene is TRBJ2-7, the V gene TRBV19; 8 bases agree with TRBD1. With V trimmed by 7 bases and J by 2 bases, 7 bases remained unmatched. CDR1 is LNHDA, CDR2 SQIVND, per germline (reference sequence). The CDR3 length is 14 residues.

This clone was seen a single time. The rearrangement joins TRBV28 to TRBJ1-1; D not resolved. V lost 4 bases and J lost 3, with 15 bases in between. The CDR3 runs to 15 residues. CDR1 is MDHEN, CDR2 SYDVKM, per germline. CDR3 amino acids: CASSSPASVDTEAFF. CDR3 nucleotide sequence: TGTGCCAGCAGTTCCCCGGCATCCGTGGACACTGAAGCTTTCTTT.